This T cell receptor beta chain came from a study of long-term antiretroviral therapy in people with HIV. For the study at large: The earliest samples predate the 2015 immediate-ART recommendation by about a decade. Findings and caveats of the study: Controls had broader CDR3 length ranges than HIV repertoires did.

Trimming removed 4 bases at V and 4 bases at J, with 15 bases between. Germline CDR1 is SGDLS and CDR2 is YYNGEE. The CDR3 spans 15 residues. The immunoSEQ assay was v3.0, run at survey level. Sequenced by immunoSEQ multiplex PCR; TCRdb stores in-frame clones only, minus some. This sample carries about 25,000 clones, approximately 86% of them seen once, and the ten largest clones take 5.3%. This clone was recorded only once. Antigen specificity is unknown. The material sequenced was unsorted PBMCs, taken about 4.3 years after starting antiretroviral therapy. The TCR was taken from a man aged 30-40 years with HIV. The gene calls are TRBV9 and TRBJ2-1; D is unclear. CDR3 in amino acids: CASSPRMVDYNEQFF. CDR3 DNA sequence: TGTGCCAGCAGCCCTCGGATGGTGGATTACAATGAGCAGTTCTTC.